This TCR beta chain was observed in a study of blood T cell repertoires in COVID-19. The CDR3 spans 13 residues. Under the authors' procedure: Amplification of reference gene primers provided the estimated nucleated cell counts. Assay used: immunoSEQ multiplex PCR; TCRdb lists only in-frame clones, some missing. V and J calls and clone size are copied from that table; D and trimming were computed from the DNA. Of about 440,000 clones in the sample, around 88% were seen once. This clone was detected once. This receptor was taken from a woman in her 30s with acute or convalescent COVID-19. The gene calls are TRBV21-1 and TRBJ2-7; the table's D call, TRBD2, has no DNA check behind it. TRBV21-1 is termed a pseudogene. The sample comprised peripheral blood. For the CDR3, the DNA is TGTGCCCTTCCCCAAAGGGGAGGTTACGAGCAGTACTTC. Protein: CALPQRGGYEQYF.